This T cell receptor beta chain appears in the sequencing data of a study of shared clonotypes between healthy human individuals. Measured with immunoSEQ multiplex PCR; TCRdb has only the in-frame clones, and not every one. The table lists around 1,100,000 clones, about 80% of them singletons, with 0.85% to 1% in the top ten. Germline lookup yields CDR1 MNHNS and CDR2 SASEGT. Between the trimmed V and J ends, which lost 7 bases and 1 base, there was a span of 13 bases. The CDR3 runs 14 residues. Sequencing used memory CD4+ T cells from PBMCs. Subset meaning: CD45RA-negative fraction. The J gene is TRBJ1-2, the V gene TRBV6-1, with D possibly matching TRBD1 (6 bases). The sequence came from a man aged 18-30 years in good health. Some clones in this sample may be carry-over from other donors' samples. The CDR3 sequence: CASMGHLLNYGYTF. CDR3 nucleotide sequence: TGTGCCAGCATGGGACATCTGCTTAACTATGGCTACACCTTC.